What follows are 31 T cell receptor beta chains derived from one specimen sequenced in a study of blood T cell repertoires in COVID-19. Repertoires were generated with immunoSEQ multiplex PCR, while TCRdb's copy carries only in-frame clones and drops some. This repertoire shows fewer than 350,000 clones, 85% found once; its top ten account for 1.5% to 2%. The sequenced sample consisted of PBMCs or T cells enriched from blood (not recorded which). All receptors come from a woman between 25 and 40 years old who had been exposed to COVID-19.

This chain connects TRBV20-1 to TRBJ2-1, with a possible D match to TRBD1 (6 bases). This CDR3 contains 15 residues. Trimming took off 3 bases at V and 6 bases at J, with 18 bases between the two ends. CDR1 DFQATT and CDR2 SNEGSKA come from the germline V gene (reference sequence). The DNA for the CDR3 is TGCAGTGCTAGTAATGCAGGGGCGGGTGGCAATGAGCAGTTCTTC. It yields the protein CSASNAGAGGNEQFF.

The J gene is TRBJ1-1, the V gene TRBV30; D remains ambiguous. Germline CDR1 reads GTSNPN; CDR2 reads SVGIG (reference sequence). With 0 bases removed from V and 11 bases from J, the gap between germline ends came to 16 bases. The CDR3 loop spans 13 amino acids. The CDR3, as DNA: TGTGCCTGGAGTGTACAGACGGCCCATAGGGCTTTCTTT. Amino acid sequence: CAWSVQTAHRAFF.

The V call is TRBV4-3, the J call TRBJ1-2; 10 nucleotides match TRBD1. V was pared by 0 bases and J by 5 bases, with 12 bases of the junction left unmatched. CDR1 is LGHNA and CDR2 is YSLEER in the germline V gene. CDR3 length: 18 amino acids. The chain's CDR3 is CASSQELTGGPTPYGYTF. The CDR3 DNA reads TGCGCCAGCAGCCAAGAGCTGACAGGGGGCCCTACCCCTTATGGCTACACCTTC.

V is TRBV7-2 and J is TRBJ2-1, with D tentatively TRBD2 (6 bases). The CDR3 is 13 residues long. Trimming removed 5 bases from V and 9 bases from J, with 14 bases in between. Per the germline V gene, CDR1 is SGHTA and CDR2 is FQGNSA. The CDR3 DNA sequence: TGTGCCAGCAGCGCCAGACTAGAGGCTGAGCAGTTCTTC. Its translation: CASSARLEAEQFF.

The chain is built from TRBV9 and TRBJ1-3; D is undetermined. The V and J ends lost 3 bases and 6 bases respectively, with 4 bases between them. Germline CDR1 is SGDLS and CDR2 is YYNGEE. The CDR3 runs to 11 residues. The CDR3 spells CASSGQNTIYF. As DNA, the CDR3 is TGTGCCAGCAGCGGGCAAAACACCATATATTTT.

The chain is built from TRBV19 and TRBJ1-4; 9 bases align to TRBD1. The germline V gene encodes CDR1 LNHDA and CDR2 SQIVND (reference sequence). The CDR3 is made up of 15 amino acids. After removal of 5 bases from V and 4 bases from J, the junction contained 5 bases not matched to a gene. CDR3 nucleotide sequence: TGTGCCAGTAGTGCACAGGGGGCTCTTAATGAAAAACTGTTTTTT. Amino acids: CASSAQGALNEKLFF. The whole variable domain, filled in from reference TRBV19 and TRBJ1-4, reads DGGITQSPKYLFRKEGQNVTLSCEQNLNHDAMYWYRQDPGQGLRLIYYSQIVNDFQKGDIAEGYSVSREKKESFPLTVTSAQKNPTAFYLCASSAQGALNEKLFFGSGTQLSVL.

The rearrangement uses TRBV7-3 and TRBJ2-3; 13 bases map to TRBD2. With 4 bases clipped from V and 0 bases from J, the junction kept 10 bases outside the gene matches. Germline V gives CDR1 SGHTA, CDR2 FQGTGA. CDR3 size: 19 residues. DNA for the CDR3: TGTGCCAGCAGCTCATCCGGGACTAGCGGGATACTAAGCACAGATACGCAGTATTTT. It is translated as CASSSSGTSGILSTDTQYF.

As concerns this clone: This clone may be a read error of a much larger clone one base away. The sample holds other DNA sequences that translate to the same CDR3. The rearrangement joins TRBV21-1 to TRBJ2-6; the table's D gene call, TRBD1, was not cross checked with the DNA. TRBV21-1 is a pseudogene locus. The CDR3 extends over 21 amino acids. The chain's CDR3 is CAPWGTGGAGELSSGANVLTF. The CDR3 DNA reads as TGTGCCCCATGGGGGACAGGGGGGGCCGGGGAGCTCAGCTCTGGGGCCAACGTCCTGACTTTC.

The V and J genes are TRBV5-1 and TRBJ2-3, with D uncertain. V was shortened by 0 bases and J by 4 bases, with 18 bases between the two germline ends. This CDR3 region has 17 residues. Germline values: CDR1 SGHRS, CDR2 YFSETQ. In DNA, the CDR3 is TGCGCCAGCAGCTTGGCCCAAGTCCAAAGAGAGTCAGATACGCAGTATTTT. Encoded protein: CASSLAQVQRESDTQYF.

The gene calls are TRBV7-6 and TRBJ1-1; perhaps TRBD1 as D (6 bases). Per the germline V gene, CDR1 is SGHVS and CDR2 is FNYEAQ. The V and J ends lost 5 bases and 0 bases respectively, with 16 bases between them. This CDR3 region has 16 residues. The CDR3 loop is CASSQDKTGLNTEAFF. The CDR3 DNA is TGTGCCAGCAGCCAGGATAAGACAGGATTGAACACTGAAGCTTTCTTT.

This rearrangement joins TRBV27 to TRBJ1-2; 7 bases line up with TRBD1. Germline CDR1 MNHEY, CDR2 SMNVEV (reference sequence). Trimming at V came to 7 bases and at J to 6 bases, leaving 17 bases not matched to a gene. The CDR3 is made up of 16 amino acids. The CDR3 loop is CASTSIRAGGYDGYTF. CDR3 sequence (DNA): TGTGCCAGCACCTCCATTCGGGCAGGGGGTTATGATGGCTACACCTTC.

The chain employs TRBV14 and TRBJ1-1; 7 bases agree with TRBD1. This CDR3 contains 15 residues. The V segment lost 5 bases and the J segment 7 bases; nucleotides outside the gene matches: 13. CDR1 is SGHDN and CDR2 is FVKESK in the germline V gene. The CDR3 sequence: CASSAIPGQRLEAFF. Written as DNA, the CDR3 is TGTGCCAGCAGCGCAATACCGGGACAGCGTCTTGAAGCTTTCTTT.

CDR3 sequence (DNA): TGTGCCAGCAGTGAAGGACAGGGTAGGTATCAGCCCCAGCATTTT. It specifies CASSEGQGRYQPQHF. The rearrangement joins TRBV6-1 to TRBJ1-5; 7 bases are shared with TRBD1. CDR3 length: 15 amino acids. Germline V gives CDR1 MNHNS, CDR2 SASEGT. Trimming took 1 base from V and 5 from J; bases not matched to a gene: 5.

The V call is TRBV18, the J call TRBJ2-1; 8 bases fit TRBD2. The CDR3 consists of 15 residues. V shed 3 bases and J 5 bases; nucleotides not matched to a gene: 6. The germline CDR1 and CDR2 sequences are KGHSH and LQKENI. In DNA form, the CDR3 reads TGTGCCAGCTCACCTACGGGGGGGCCGGACAATGAGCAGTTCTTC. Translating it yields CASSPTGGPDNEQFF.

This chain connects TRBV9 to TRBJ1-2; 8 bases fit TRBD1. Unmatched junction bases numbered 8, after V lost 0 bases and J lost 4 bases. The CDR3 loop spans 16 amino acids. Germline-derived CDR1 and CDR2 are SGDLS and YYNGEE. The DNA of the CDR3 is TGTGCCAGCAGCGTAGTAGCTACAGGGGGAGGCTATGGCTACACCTTC. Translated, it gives CASSVVATGGGYGYTF.

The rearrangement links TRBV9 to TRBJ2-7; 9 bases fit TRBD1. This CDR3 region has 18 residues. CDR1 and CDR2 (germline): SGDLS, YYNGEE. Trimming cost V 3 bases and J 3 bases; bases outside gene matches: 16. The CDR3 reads CASSASTGQGSFGYEQYF. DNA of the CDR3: TGTGCCAGCAGCGCTTCTACCGGACAGGGGTCTTTTGGCTACGAGCAGTACTTC.

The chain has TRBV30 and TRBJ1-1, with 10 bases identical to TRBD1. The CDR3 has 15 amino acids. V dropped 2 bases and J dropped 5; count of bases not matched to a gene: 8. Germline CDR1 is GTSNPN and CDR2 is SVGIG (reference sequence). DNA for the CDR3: TGTGCCTGGAGTTACACCGACAGGGGGCCAACTGAAGCTTTCTTT. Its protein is CAWSYTDRGPTEAFF. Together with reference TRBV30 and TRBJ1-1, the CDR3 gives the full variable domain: SQTIHQWPATLVQPVGSPLSLECTVEGTSNPNLYWYRQAAGRGLQLLFYSVGIGQISSEVPQNLSASRPQDRQFILSSKKLLLSDSGFYLCAWSYTDRGPTEAFFGQGTRLTVV.

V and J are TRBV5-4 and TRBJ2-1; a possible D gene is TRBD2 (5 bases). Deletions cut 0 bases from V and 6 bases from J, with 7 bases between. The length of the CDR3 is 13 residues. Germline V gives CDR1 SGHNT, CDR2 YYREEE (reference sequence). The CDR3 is CASSLAAANEQFF. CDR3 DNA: TGTGCCAGCAGCTTGGCAGCGGCCAATGAGCAGTTCTTC.

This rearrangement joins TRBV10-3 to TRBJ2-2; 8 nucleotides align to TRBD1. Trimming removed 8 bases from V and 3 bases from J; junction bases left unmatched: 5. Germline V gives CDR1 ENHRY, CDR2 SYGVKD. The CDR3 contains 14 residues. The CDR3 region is CAIGAGQDTGELFF. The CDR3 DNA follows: TGTGCCATCGGGGCGGGACAGGACACCGGGGAGCTGTTTTTT.

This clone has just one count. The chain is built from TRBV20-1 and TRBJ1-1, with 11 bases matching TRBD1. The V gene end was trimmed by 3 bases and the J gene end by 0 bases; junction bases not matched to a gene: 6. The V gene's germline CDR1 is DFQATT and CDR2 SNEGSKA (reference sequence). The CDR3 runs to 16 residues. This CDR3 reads CSASSRTGGVNTEAFF. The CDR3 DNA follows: TGCAGTGCTAGTTCCCGGACAGGGGGCGTGAACACTGAAGCTTTCTTT.

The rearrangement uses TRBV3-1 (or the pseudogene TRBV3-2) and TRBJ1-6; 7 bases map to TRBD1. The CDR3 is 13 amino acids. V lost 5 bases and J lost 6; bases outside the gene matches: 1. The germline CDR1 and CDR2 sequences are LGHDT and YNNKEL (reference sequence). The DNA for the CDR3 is TGTGCCAGCAGCGGGACAGCTAATTCACCCCTCCACTTT. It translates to CASSGTANSPLHF.

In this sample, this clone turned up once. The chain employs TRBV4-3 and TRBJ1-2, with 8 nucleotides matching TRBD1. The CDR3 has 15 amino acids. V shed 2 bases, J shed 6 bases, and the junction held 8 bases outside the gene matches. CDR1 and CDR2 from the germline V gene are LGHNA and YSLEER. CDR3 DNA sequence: TGCGCCAGCAGCCAATCCTGGACAGGGATGGATGGCTACACCTTC. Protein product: CASSQSWTGMDGYTF.

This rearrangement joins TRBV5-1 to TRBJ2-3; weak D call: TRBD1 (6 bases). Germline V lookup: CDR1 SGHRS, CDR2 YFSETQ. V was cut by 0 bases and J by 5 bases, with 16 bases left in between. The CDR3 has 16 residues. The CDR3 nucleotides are TGCGCCAGCAGCTTGGAAGGGGGAAGGGCCGGAGATACGCAGTATTTT. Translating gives CASSLEGGRAGDTQYF.

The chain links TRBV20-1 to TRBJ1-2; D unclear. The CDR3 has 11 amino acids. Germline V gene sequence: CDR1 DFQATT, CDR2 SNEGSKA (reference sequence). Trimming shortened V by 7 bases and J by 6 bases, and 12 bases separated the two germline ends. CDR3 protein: CSVAAGNGYTF. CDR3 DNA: TGCAGTGTGGCGGCCGGAAATGGCTACACCTTC.

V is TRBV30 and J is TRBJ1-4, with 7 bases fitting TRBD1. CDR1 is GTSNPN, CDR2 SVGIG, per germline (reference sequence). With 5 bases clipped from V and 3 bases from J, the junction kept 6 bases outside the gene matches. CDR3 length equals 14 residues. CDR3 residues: CAWSRDSSNEKLFF. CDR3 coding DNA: TGTGCCTGGTCCAGGGACAGTTCTAATGAAAAACTGTTTTTT. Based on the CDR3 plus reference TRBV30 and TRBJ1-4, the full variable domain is SQTIHQWPATLVQPVGSPLSLECTVEGTSNPNLYWYRQAAGRGLQLLFYSVGIGQISSEVPQNLSASRPQDRQFILSSKKLLLSDSGFYLCAWSRDSSNEKLFFGSGTQLSVL.

In nucleotides, the CDR3 is TGTGCCAGCAGTTGGAGTGAAAAACTGTTTTTT. Translated: CASSWSEKLFF. The chain employs TRBV28 and TRBJ1-4, with unresolved D. Germline CDR1 is MDHEN and CDR2 is SYDVKM. V shed 4 bases and J shed 7 bases, with 4 bases lying between them. This CDR3 contains 11 residues.

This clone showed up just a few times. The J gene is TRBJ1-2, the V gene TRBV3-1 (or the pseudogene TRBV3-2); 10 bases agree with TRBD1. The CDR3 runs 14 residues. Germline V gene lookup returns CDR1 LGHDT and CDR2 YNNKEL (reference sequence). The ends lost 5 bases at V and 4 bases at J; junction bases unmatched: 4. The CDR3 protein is CASSDRGLGYGYTF. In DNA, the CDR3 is TGTGCCAGCAGCGACAGGGGGCTAGGCTATGGCTACACCTTC.

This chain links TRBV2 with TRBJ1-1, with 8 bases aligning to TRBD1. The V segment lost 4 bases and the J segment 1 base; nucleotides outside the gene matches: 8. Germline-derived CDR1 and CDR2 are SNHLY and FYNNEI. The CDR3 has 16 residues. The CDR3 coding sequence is TGTGCCAGCAGTGGATCAGGGGGCTGGGGGAACACTGAAGCTTTCTTT. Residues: CASSGSGGWGNTEAFF.

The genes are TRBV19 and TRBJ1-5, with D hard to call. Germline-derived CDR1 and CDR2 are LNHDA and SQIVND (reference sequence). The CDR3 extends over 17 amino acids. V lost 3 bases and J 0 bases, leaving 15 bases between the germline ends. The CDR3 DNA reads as TGTGCCAGTAGTATTACGGGTGGAAGATATAGCAATCAGCCCCAGCATTTT. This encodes CASSITGGRYSNQPQHF. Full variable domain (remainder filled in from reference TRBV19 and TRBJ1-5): DGGITQSPKYLFRKEGQNVTLSCEQNLNHDAMYWYRQDPGQGLRLIYYSQIVNDFQKGDIAEGYSVSREKKESFPLTVTSAQKNPTAFYLCASSITGGRYSNQPQHFGDGTRLSIL.

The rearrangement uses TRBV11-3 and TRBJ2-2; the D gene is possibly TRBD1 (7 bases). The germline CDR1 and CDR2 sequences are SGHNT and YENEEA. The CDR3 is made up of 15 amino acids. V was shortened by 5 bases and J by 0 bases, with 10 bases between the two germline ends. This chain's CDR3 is CASSAGQSNTGELFF. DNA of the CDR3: TGTGCCAGCAGCGCGGGACAGTCGAACACCGGGGAGCTGTTTTTT. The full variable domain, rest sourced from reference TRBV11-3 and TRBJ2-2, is EAGVVQSPRYKIIEKKQPVAFWCNPISGHNTLYWYLQNLGQGPELLIRYENEEAVDDSQLPKDRFSAERLKGVDSTLKIQPAELGDSAVYLCASSAGQSNTGELFFGEGSRLTVL.

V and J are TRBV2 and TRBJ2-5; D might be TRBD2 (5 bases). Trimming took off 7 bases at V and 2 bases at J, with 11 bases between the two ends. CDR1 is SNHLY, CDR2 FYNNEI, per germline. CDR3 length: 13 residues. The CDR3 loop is CASIVATQETQYF. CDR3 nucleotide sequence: TGTGCCAGCATAGTAGCGACTCAAGAGACCCAGTACTTC.